This TCR beta chain was sequenced for a study of shared clonotypes between healthy human individuals. Study-level information: Per donor, CD8 memory used one plate, CD8 naive used two, CD4 memory used three and CD4 naive used three. Findings and caveats of the study: Non-shared clonotypes displayed generation probabilities falling below those of clonotypes present in all four donors. Clonotype sharing levels among donors were expected to vary with sequencing depth.

This clone has only one observation. Its target is not known. TCRdb's table, derived via immunoSEQ multiplex PCR, lists solely in-frame clones and lacks some. The sample contains 1,500,000 or so clones, over 95% of which appear only once. V shed 0 bases, J shed 2 bases, and the junction held 2 bases outside the gene matches. The CDR3 sequence is 15 residues long. The V gene's germline CDR1 is SGDLS and CDR2 YYNGEE. All participating donors were Caucasian adults from Nashville, Tennessee. The TCR sequence derives from a man between 25 and 39 years old in good health. The specimen was naive CD4+ T cells sorted from blood. Subset meaning: CD45RA+ positively selected. V is TRBV9 and J is TRBJ2-7; 10 bases agree with TRBD2. CDR3 loop: CASSVELAGTYEQYF. CDR3 DNA: TGTGCCAGCAGCGTAGAACTAGCGGGAACCTACGAGCAGTACTTC.